This TCR beta chain emerged from a study of blood T cell repertoires in COVID-19. The overall study: Nucleic acid was either cDNA or gDNA, and it came from T cells, B-cell-depleted T cells, or PBMCs.

Original methodology: Reference gene primer amplification yielded estimated nucleated cell counts. The protocol was immunoSEQ multiplex PCR, while the TCRdb copy is restricted to in-frame clones and leaves out a portion. For V, J and clone size, that table is used; D and trimming come from the DNA. The repertoire holds a few hundred thousand clones, with more than 85% as singletons. This clone was counted a single time. The clonotype originates from a woman in her seventies with active or convalescent COVID-19. Material: peripheral blood.

CDR3: CAISELDGRVEGSPLHF. Here the CDR3 DNA reads TGTGCCATCAGTGAACTGGATGGAAGGGTTGAGGGTTCACCCCTCCACTTT. The rearrangement uses TRBV10-3 and TRBJ1-6, with D unclear. CDR1 is ENHRY and CDR2 is SYGVKD in the germline V gene. V was clipped by 3 bases and J by 9 bases, with 21 bases between them. The length of the CDR3 is 17 residues.